One sample yielded the 23 T cell receptor beta chains listed below, sequenced in a study of blood T cell repertoires in COVID-19. Assay used: immunoSEQ multiplex PCR; TCRdb lists only in-frame clones, some missing. The table lists roughly 260,000 clones, almost 90% of them singletons, with approximately 10% in the top ten. Sequenced: peripheral blood. The receptor source for this set is a woman aged 30 to 39 with COVID-19, enrolled during active disease.

The rearrangement links TRBV28 to TRBJ1-3, with D possibly being TRBD1 (5 bases). The CDR3 spans 14 residues. V shed 8 bases and J shed 2 bases, with 13 bases lying between them. CDR1 MDHEN and CDR2 SYDVKM come from the germline V gene. The chain's CDR3 is CASVGGGTGNTIYF. CDR3 DNA: TGTGCCAGCGTCGGCGGGGGAACTGGAAACACCATATATTTT.

Here the CDR3 DNA reads TGCGCCAGCAGCGCCGGGACTAGCGGGATGAGCACAGATACGCAGTATTTT. Amino acids: CASSAGTSGMSTDTQYF. The rearrangement uses TRBV5-1 and TRBJ2-3; 13 nucleotides align to TRBD2. From germline, CDR1 is SGHRS and CDR2 YFSETQ. With V trimmed by 4 bases and J by 0 bases, 5 bases remained unmatched. There are 17 residues in the CDR3. Filled out from reference TRBV5-1 and TRBJ2-3, the complete variable domain reads KAGVTQTPRYLIKTRGQQVTLSCSPISGHRSVSWYQQTPGQGLQFLFEYFSETQRNKGNFPGRFSGRQFSNSRSEMNVSTLELGDSALYLCASSAGTSGMSTDTQYFGPGTRLTVL.

The CDR3 is CASSQEAGATYNEQFF. The CDR3 DNA reads as TGTGCCAGCAGTCAAGAAGCGGGAGCGACCTACAATGAGCAGTTCTTC. V usage is TRBV6-4 and J usage is TRBJ2-1; 8 bases align to TRBD2. The germline gives CDR1 MRHNA, CDR2 SNTAGT. Unmatched junction bases numbered 8, after V lost 5 bases and J lost 2 bases. This CDR3 has 16 amino acids.

The chain combines TRBV5-6 with TRBJ1-3, with a possible D match to TRBD1 (5 bases). This CDR3 has 14 amino acids. CDR1 SGHDT and CDR2 YYEEEE come from the germline V gene. V gave up 1 base and J gave up 7 bases, with 12 bases separating them. CDR3 amino acids: CASSLPQGRNTIYF. For the CDR3, the DNA is TGTGCCAGCAGCTTGCCGCAGGGAAGGAACACCATATATTTT.

The V and J genes are TRBV12-5 and TRBJ2-1; 8 positions match TRBD2. The junction had 12 bases not matched to a gene; V was cut back by 6 bases and J by 8 bases. Looked up from germline, CDR1 is LGHNT and CDR2 is FRNRAP. CDR3 length: 15 amino acids. The DNA of the CDR3 is TGTGCTAGTGGATCAAGCGGGGGCTTCGTGGATGAGCAGTTCTTC. This encodes CASGSSGGFVDEQFF.

The chain links TRBV9 to TRBJ1-3, with 8 bases identical to TRBD1. Germline CDR1 SGDLS, CDR2 YYNGEE. The CDR3 loop spans 17 amino acids. The trim removed 4 bases at V and 3 bases at J, leaving 12 bases unmatched. The CDR3 DNA reads as TGTGCCAGCAGCCCAGGACAGGGTTTTTTGCTTGGAAACACCATATATTTT. As protein: CASSPGQGFLLGNTIYF. The full variable domain, rest sourced from reference TRBV9 and TRBJ1-3, is DSGVTQTPKHLITATGQRVTLRCSPRSGDLSVYWYQQSLDQGLQFLIQYYNGEERAKGNILERFSAQQFPDLHSELNLSSLELGDSALYFCASSPGQGFLLGNTIYFGEGSWLTVV.

The chain employs TRBV11-2 and TRBJ2-7, with D possibly matching TRBD1 (6 bases). Germline V gives CDR1 SGHAT, CDR2 FQNNGV. This CDR3 is 13 amino acids long. Trimming removed 3 bases at V and 3 bases at J, with 9 bases between. This chain's CDR3 is CASSLGTLYEQYF. The CDR3 region has the DNA TGTGCCAGCAGCTTGGGGACACTCTACGAGCAGTACTTC.

This clone appeared a few times. The V and J genes are TRBV3-1 (or the pseudogene TRBV3-2) and TRBJ2-7; no definite D call. CDR1 is LGHDT and CDR2 is YNNKEL in the germline V gene (reference sequence). V was clipped by 1 base and J by 7 bases, with 14 bases between them. The CDR3 runs to 14 residues. CDR3 loop: CASSQVRQAREQYF. In DNA form, the CDR3 reads TGTGCCAGCAGCCAAGTCCGTCAAGCACGGGAGCAGTACTTC.

The chain has TRBV9 and TRBJ2-3; TRBD2 matches 9 bases. The CDR3 runs to 18 residues. The germline V gene encodes CDR1 SGDLS and CDR2 YYNGEE. V was pared by 1 base and J by 6 bases, with 15 bases of the junction left unmatched. CDR3 protein: CASSVRGSGSLPADTQYF. The CDR3 DNA follows: TGTGCCAGCAGCGTAAGGGGTAGCGGGAGCCTTCCTGCTGATACGCAGTATTTT.

V is TRBV27 and J is TRBJ2-1, with a possible D match to TRBD1 (5 bases). The CDR3 is 12 amino acids. The germline CDR1 and CDR2 sequences are MNHEY and SMNVEV (reference sequence). V lost 3 bases to trimming and J lost 9 bases, with 9 bases between them. The DNA for the CDR3 is TGTGCCAGCAGTTTGGGGCTAGGTGAGCAGTTCTTC. Translation gives CASSLGLGEQFF.

This clone has a single count. This specimen includes other DNA sequences encoding the same CDR3. The rearrangement uses TRBV7-3 and TRBJ2-5, with 11 bases matching TRBD2. The CDR3 is 15 residues long. The V gene's germline CDR1 is SGHTA and CDR2 FQGTGA. V lost 5 bases to trimming and J lost 2 bases; unmatched junction nucleotides: 4. The CDR3 bases are TGTGCCAGCAGCCTCGGGACTAGCGGACAAGAGACCCAGTACTTC. Its translation is CASSLGTSGQETQYF.

The chain is built from TRBV6-5 and TRBJ2-7; TRBD2 matches 7 bases. Germline CDR1 reads MNHEY; CDR2 reads SVGAGI. The CDR3 is made up of 15 amino acids. Trimming took 0 bases from V and 4 from J; bases not matched to a gene: 6. CDR3 residues: CASSYSAGEGYEQYF. As DNA, the CDR3 is TGTGCCAGCAGTTACTCGGCGGGGGAGGGTTACGAGCAGTACTTC.

CDR3 amino acids: CASSLWGLAGLSYEQYF. In DNA form, the CDR3 reads TGCGCCAGCAGCTTGTGGGGTCTAGCGGGTCTCTCCTACGAGCAGTACTTC. This chain uses TRBV5-1 with TRBJ2-7; TRBD2 aligns across 8 bases. Germline assignment: CDR1 SGHRS and CDR2 YFSETQ. Germline trimming cut 1 base from V and 0 bases from J; bases unmatched to any gene: 9. The CDR3 totals 17 residues.

This clone has just one count. V usage is TRBV4-1 and J usage is TRBJ2-7; TRBD2 agrees at 12 bases. This CDR3 region has 17 residues. The V and J ends lost 0 bases and 2 bases, in that order; junction bases with no gene match: 5. Looked up from germline, CDR1 is MGHRA and CDR2 is YSYEKL. CDR3 nucleotides: TGCGCCAGCAGCCAAGAAAGTCTAGCGGGAGGGCCCTACGAGCAGTACTTC. This codes for CASSQESLAGGPYEQYF.

The V and J genes are TRBV6-6 and TRBJ2-7, with 11 bases fitting TRBD2. Per germline, CDR1 MNHNY and CDR2 SVGAGI (reference sequence). The ends lost 5 bases at V and 1 base at J; junction bases unmatched: 16. There are 19 residues in the CDR3. The CDR3, as DNA: TGTGCCAGCAGTCCACAAATTTTCCACGGGACTAGCGGTTCCTACGAGCAGTACTTC. This encodes CASSPQIFHGTSGSYEQYF.

The chain combines TRBV5-1 with TRBJ2-1; TRBD2 agrees at 8 bases. The CDR3 has 15 amino acids. The J segment lost 7 bases and the V segment lost 1 base, leaving 7 bases of the junction unmatched. Germline-derived CDR1 and CDR2 are SGHRS and YFSETQ. The CDR3 region is CASSLMSSGSNEQFF. In nucleotides, the CDR3 is TGCGCCAGCAGCTTGATGTCCAGCGGGAGTAATGAGCAGTTCTTC.

V usage is TRBV2 and J usage is TRBJ2-1, with 13 bases identical to TRBD2. The length of the CDR3 is 15 residues. V shed 6 bases, J shed 7 bases, and the junction held 6 bases outside the gene matches. The germline V gene encodes CDR1 SNHLY and CDR2 FYNNEI. Here the CDR3 reads CASRRLAGGRNEQFF. The CDR3, as DNA: TGTGCCAGCAGGCGACTAGCGGGAGGAAGGAATGAGCAGTTCTTC. Looking up the rest from reference TRBV2 and TRBJ2-1 gives the full variable domain: EPEVTQTPSHQVTQMGQEVILRCVPISNHLYFYWYRQILGQKVEFLVSFYNNEISEKSEIFDDQFSVERPDGSNFTLKIRSTKLEDSAMYFCASRRLAGGRNEQFFGPGTRLTVL.

This clone appeared a single time. The chain recombines TRBV19 with TRBJ2-7; 7 bases are shared with TRBD2. CDR3 size: 15 residues. Germline CDR1 and CDR2: LNHDA and SQIVND (reference sequence). Trimming took 3 bases from V and 4 from J; bases not matched to a gene: 9. The CDR3 DNA reads as TGTGCCAGTAGTATGTTGGCGGGAGTAGGATACGAGCAGTACTTC. Its translation: CASSMLAGVGYEQYF.

The chain combines TRBV7-3 with TRBJ2-1; 8 bases are shared with TRBD1. CDR3 length equals 13 residues. The germline gives CDR1 SGHTA, CDR2 FQGTGA. J lost 7 bases, V lost 5 bases, and 4 bases had no gene match. CDR3 nucleotide sequence: TGTGCCAGCAGCACGGACAGGGTAAATGAGCAGTTCTTC. Its protein is CASSTDRVNEQFF. Drawing the rest from reference TRBV7-3 and TRBJ2-1, the complete variable domain is GAGVSQTPSNKVTEKGKYVELRCDPISGHTALYWYRQSLGQGPEFLIYFQGTGAADDSGLPNDRFFAVRPEGSVSTLKIQRTERGDSAVYLCASSTDRVNEQFFGPGTRLTVL.

This sequence joins TRBV7-9 and TRBJ2-3, with 16 bases aligning to TRBD2. Germline CDR1 is SEHNR and CDR2 is FQNEAQ (reference sequence). J gave up 3 bases and V 4 bases, and 4 bases lay outside the gene matches. The CDR3 is 17 amino acids. In nucleotides, the CDR3 is TGTGCCAGCAGCTCGGGACTAGCGGGAGGGAGGACAGATACGCAGTATTTT. Residues: CASSSGLAGGRTDTQYF.

This rearrangement joins TRBV27 to TRBJ1-1; 8 bases are shared with TRBD1. Germline V CDR1 and CDR2: MNHEY, SMNVEV (reference sequence). The CDR3 loop spans 14 amino acids. The V and J ends lost 5 bases and 5 bases, in that order; junction bases with no gene match: 7. CDR3 loop: CASSPRGLGTEAFF. The CDR3 DNA sequence: TGTGCCAGCAGTCCCAGGGGGCTCGGGACTGAAGCTTTCTTT.

This clone appeared a few times. This chain uses TRBV7-2 with TRBJ1-1; D gene uncertain. Germline CDR1 and CDR2: SGHTA and FQGNSA. Trimming removed 5 bases from V and 11 bases from J, with 15 bases in between. The CDR3 sequence is 12 residues long. The CDR3 DNA is TGTGCCAGCAGCCCCCCAGTGGGAGGTGCTTTCTTT. Translation gives CASSPPVGGAFF.

The V call is TRBV4-1, the J call TRBJ1-3, with D tentatively TRBD1 (5 bases). The V gene lost 4 bases and the J gene lost 3 bases, with 10 bases spanning the gap. Germline V gives CDR1 MGHRA, CDR2 YSYEKL. CDR3 length: 14 amino acids. The CDR3 DNA is TGCGCCAGCAGCCTAGGGGTAGATGGAAACACCATATATTTT. This translates into CASSLGVDGNTIYF.